A selection of T cell receptor beta chains follows, all from one sample in a study of T-cell memory formation after mild COVID-19. TCRdb re-called the 5' RACE reads through MiXCR, storing one row per CDR3 protein. The data contain 75,000 to 95,000 distinct CDR3 sequences, roughly 16% of them singletons. Material: PBMCs or a T cell subset sorted from them (not recorded which). Receptors were obtained from a man younger than 35 who had mild COVID-19 (a few samples of this study predate the infection). Cell type and time point are not known. The CDR3 runs from the conserved cysteine through the conserved F or W. A D gene is named only where the DNA matches it firmly. The size of a clone is reported for some rows only, either as once, few or many, or as a class for expanded clones.

-	few	TRBJ1-3	TRBV5-6	CASSWGTGQIGNTIYF	TGTGCCAGCAGCTGGGGGACCGGACAGATCGGAAACACCATATATTTT
TRBD1	-	TRBJ2-1	TRBV5-6	CASSSDYGQVSSYNEQFF	TGTGCCAGCAGCTCAGATTACGGACAGGTGAGCTCCTACAATGAGCAGTTCTTC
TRBD2	-	TRBJ2-2	TRBV7-3	CASSSSGTSGGAGELFF	TGTGCCAGCAGCTCATCCGGGACTAGCGGGGGCGCCGGGGAGCTGTTTTTT
TRBD1	-	TRBJ1-4	TRBV7-9	CASSPTGAEKLFF	TGTGCCAGCAGCCCCACAGGGGCGGAAAAACTGTTTTTT
-	few	TRBJ2-1	TRBV7-9	CASSPDIKGEQFF	TGTGCCAGCAGCCCGGACATTAAGGGTGAGCAGTTCTTC
-	-	TRBJ1-1	TRBV4-3	CASSQELLAFAEAFF	TGCGCCAGCAGCCAAGAGTTGCTAGCCTTCGCTGAAGCTTTCTTT
TRBD2	-	TRBJ2-4	TRBV7-9	CASSASGGLAKNIQYF	TGTGCCAGCAGCGCCAGCGGGGGGCTAGCCAAAAACATTCAGTACTTC
-	few	TRBJ2-7	TRBV29-1	CSILAGDSYEQYF	TGCAGCATATTGGCAGGGGATTCCTACGAGCAGTACTTC
TRBD2	few	TRBJ2-3	TRBV20-1	CSASLGGVADTQYF	TGCAGTGCTAGCCTCGGGGGGGTGGCAGATACGCAGTATTTT
TRBD2	few	TRBJ2-5	TRBV9	CASSSRATGTSGQETQYF	TGTGCCAGCAGCTCGCGGGCCACAGGGACTAGCGGCCAAGAGACCCAGTACTTC
TRBD2	few	TRBJ2-1	TRBV7-2	CASSPGSGVRWNEQFF	TGTGCCAGCAGCCCGGGGAGCGGGGTTCGGTGGAATGAGCAGTTCTTC
-	-	TRBJ1-5	TRBV7-2	CASSLGPYPNQPQHF	TGTGCCAGCAGCCTCGGTCCTTACCCTAATCAGCCCCAGCATTTT
TRBD1	-	TRBJ2-7	TRBV27	CASRLRGQGFYEQYF	TGTGCCAGCCGCCTCCGAGGACAGGGGTTCTACGAGCAGTACTTC
-	few	TRBJ1-2	TRBV5-6	CASIARTAWGYGYTF	TGTGCCAGCATCGCGAGGACGGCCTGGGGTTATGGCTACACCTTC
TRBD1	-	TRBJ1-2	TRBV9	CASSSDRGQDYGYTF	TGTGCCAGCAGCTCCGACAGGGGGCAAGACTATGGCTACACCTTC
TRBD1	-	TRBJ1-1	TRBV27	CASSPTGANTEAFF	TGTGCCAGCAGTCCCACAGGGGCGAACACTGAAGCTTTCTTT
TRBD2	many	TRBJ2-3	TRBV7-2	CASSFPPRLAGTDTQYF	TGTGCCAGCAGCTTCCCACCCAGACTAGCGGGCACAGATACGCAGTATTTT
TRBD2	-	TRBJ2-1	TRBV7-2	CASSSGLADPRGQFF	TGTGCCAGCAGCTCAGGGCTAGCGGACCCCCGAGGGCAGTTCTTC
-	few	TRBJ2-2	TRBV5-1	CASRVTRDYEGTGELFF	TGCGCCAGCAGGGTTACGCGCGACTACGAAGGGACCGGGGAGCTGTTTTTT
-	few	TRBJ2-1	TRBV6-2/TRBV6-3	CASTGDPDNEQFF	TGTGCCAGCACAGGCGACCCCGACAATGAGCAGTTCTTC
-	few	TRBJ2-7	TRBV27	CASSRIGAVGYEQYF	TGTGCCAGCAGCCGCATTGGGGCAGTTGGCTACGAGCAGTACTTC
TRBD1	many	TRBJ2-4	TRBV4-3	CASSQDWRNPGGKNIQYF	TGCGCCAGCAGCCAAGATTGGAGGAACCCAGGGGGCAAAAACATTCAGTACTTC
-	-	TRBJ1-1	TRBV20-1	CSARDPPGVETEAFF	TGCAGTGCTAGAGACCCTCCGGGTGTAGAAACTGAAGCTTTCTTT
-	few	TRBJ2-2	TRBV7-6	CASSFRDGTANTGELFF	TGTGCCAGCAGCTTCAGGGATGGGACGGCGAACACCGGGGAGCTGTTTTTT
TRBD1	-	TRBJ2-2	TRBV3-1	CASSQLDRTNTGELFF	TGTGCCAGCAGCCAATTGGACAGGACGAACACCGGGGAGCTGTTTTTT
-	few	TRBJ2-5	TRBV28	CASSFWGRDQETQYF	TGTGCCAGCAGTTTTTGGGGGCGGGACCAAGAGACCCAGTACTTC
-	many	TRBJ1-2	TRBV4-1	CASSQGGVNGYTF	TGCGCCAGCAGCCAAGGCGGTGTGAACGGCTACACCTTC
-	few	TRBJ2-5	TRBV6-2/TRBV6-3	CASRIGGLQETQYF	TGTGCCAGCAGAATCGGGGGCCTCCAAGAGACCCAGTACTTC
TRBD2	-	TRBJ2-1	TRBV4-1	CASSHGAGGPNEQFF	TGCGCCAGCAGCCACGGAGCGGGGGGGCCGAATGAGCAGTTCTTC
TRBD1	-	TRBJ2-4	TRBV5-6	CASTSDRVVQYF	TGTGCCAGCACCTCGGACAGGGTCGTTCAGTACTTC
-	few	TRBJ1-2	TRBV29-1	CSVDLNREDTYGYTF	TGCAGCGTAGATTTGAACAGGGAAGATACCTATGGCTACACCTTC
-	many	TRBJ2-1	TRBV5-1	CASSLTGSSYNEQFF	TGCGCCAGCAGCTTGACGGGGAGCTCCTACAATGAGCAGTTCTTC
-	-	TRBJ2-3	TRBV5-4	CASSDGTNPLYTQYF	TGTGCCAGCAGCGACGGGACCAATCCCCTGTATACGCAGTATTTT
TRBD1	-	TRBJ1-2	TRBV29-1	CSVTGQAANYGYTF	TGCAGCGTTACTGGACAGGCAGCTAACTATGGCTACACCTTC
-	-	TRBJ1-2	TRBV4-1	CASSQGGAQGSYTF	TGCGCCAGCAGCCAAGGAGGGGCCCAGGGGAGCTACACCTTC
-	many	TRBJ1-1	TRBV12-3/TRBV12-4	CASNRGRVGTEAFF	TGTGCCAGCAACCGCGGGAGGGTGGGAACTGAAGCTTTCTTT
TRBD2	few	TRBJ2-1	TRBV4-3	CASSLQVPGGHSEQFF	TGCGCCAGCAGCCTTCAGGTTCCGGGGGGGCATTCTGAGCAGTTCTTC